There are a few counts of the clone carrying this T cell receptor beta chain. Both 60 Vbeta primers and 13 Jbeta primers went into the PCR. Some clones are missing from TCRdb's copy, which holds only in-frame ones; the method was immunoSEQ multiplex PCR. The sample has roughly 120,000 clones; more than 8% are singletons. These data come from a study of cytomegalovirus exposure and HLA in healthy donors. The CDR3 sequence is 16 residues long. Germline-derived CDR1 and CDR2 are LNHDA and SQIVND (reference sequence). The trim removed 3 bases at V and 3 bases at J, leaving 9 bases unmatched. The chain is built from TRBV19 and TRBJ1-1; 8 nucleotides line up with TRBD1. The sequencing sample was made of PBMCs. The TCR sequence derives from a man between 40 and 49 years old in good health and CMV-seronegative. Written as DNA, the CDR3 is TGTGCCAGTAGTATTCCCCAGGGGGCCGGCGACACTGAAGCTTTCTTT. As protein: CASSIPQGAGDTEAFF.